This TCR beta chain is drawn from a study of long-term antiretroviral therapy in people with HIV. V was pared by 3 bases and J by 8 bases, with 14 bases of the junction left unmatched. The CDR3 is 18 amino acids. In germline, CDR1 is SGDLS, CDR2 YYNGEE. The immunoSEQ assay was v3.0, run at survey level. TCRdb keeps only in-frame clones here, not all; method: immunoSEQ multiplex PCR. The sample has more than 20,000 clones, 85% seen once. Sequencing used unsorted PBMCs, obtained 2.3 years after starting antiretroviral therapy. The source is a man between 40 and 49 years old with HIV. The chain employs TRBV9 and TRBJ2-1; TRBD2 agrees at 13 bases. The CDR3 DNA follows: TGTGCCAGCAGCGGGTCTCGGGTCGGGACTAGCGGGAAGTATGAGCAGTTCTTC. It codes for CASSGSRVGTSGKYEQFF.